This T cell receptor (beta chain) was identified during a study of cytomegalovirus exposure and HLA in healthy donors. Notes on the study in general: A cluster of highly shared sequence variants was likely a sequencing artifact. In a later analysis, TCR association rates varied by HLA locus: DRB1 most, HLA-C fewest.

This clone has a handful of counts. Antigen: not known. 13 Jbeta primers and 60 Vbeta primers were used for the PCR. TCRdb keeps only in-frame clones here, not all; method: immunoSEQ multiplex PCR. The sample has 130,000 to 150,000 clones, roughly 10% seen once. This CDR3 spans 16 amino acids. Unmatched junction bases numbered 8, after V lost 2 bases and J lost 2 bases. Germline V gives CDR1 SGDLS, CDR2 YYNGEE. Input material: PBMCs. The V and J genes are TRBV9 and TRBJ2-3; 7 positions agree with TRBD2. The origin of this receptor is a male donor in good health and CMV-seronegative. CDR3 residues: CASSVWRAGHTDTQYF. The CDR3 coding sequence is TGTGCCAGCAGCGTTTGGAGAGCGGGGCACACAGATACGCAGTATTTT. Full variable domain (rest looked up from reference TRBV9 and TRBJ2-3): DSGVTQTPKHLITATGQRVTLRCSPRSGDLSVYWYQQSLDQGLQFLIQYYNGEERAKGNILERFSAQQFPDLHSELNLSSLELGDSALYFCASSVWRAGHTDTQYFGPGTRLTVL.